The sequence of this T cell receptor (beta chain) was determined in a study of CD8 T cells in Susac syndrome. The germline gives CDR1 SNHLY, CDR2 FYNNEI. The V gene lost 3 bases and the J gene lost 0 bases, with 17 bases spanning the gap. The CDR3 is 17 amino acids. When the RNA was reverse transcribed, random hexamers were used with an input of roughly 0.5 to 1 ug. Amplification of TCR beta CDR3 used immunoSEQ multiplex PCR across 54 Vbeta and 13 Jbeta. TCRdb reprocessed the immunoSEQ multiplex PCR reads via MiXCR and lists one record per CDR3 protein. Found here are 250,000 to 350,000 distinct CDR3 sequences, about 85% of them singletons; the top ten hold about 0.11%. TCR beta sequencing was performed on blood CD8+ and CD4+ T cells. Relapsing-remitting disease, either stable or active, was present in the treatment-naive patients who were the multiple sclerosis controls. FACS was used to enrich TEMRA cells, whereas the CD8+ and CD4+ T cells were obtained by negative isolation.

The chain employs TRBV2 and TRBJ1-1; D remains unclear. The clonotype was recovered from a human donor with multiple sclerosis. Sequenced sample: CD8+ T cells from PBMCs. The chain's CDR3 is CASSDFVGSGVNTEAFF. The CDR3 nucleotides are TGTGCCAGCAGTGACTTTGTTGGCAGCGGCGTGAACACTGAAGCTTTCTTT.